Presented here are 32 T cell receptor beta chains from one specimen sequenced in a study of CD8+ T cells in alopecia areata. Investigators isolated RNA and reverse transcribed it into cDNA to act as the sequencing template. Data came from immunoSEQ multiplex PCR; TCRdb stores just in-frame clones and leaves some out. Recorded here are 270,000 or so clones, none singletons. Combined cutaneous lymph node cells underwent sorting by CD4, CD8alpha, NKG2D, NKG2ACE and additional markers. Sequences were obtained from CD4+ T cells sorted from a lymph node. Receptor source: a C3H/HeJ mouse with alopecia areata. MHC haplotype here: H2-k.

This clone was seen repeatedly, ten times or more. Gene names are mouse gene names. CDR3 sequence: CASSKTANSDYTF. Incomplete CDR3 DNA: TGTGCCAGCTCTAAGACAGCAAACTCC. The chain joins TRBV12-1 to TRBJ1-2, with D possibly matching TRBD1 (5 bases). The sequence runs out 4 residues before the end of the CDR3; the remainder is reconstructed from the germline J gene. The germline V and J ends were trimmed by 3 bases and 0 bases, with 7 bases remaining between them. CDR3 size: 13 residues. Looked up from germline, CDR1 is SGHSN and CDR2 is HYEKVE.

This clone was recorded a few times. Here the gene names and germline are mouse. The missing CDR3 end, 4 residues past where the read stops, is filled in from the germline J gene. The chain has TRBV19 and TRBJ2-2; a possible D gene is TRBD2 (6 bases). The CDR3 totals 14 residues. The germline V and J ends were trimmed by 4 bases and 0 bases, with 7 bases remaining between them. Germline assignment: CDR1 FNHDT and CDR2 SITEND (reference sequence). Partial CDR3 DNA: TGTGCCAGCAGTCTGGGGCCAAACACCGGG. This sequence encodes CASSLGPNTG. The whole CDR3 sequence reads CASSLGPNTGQLYF.

The sample holds a few counts of this clone. The gene symbols are mouse symbols. The CDR3 is cut off 4 residues early in the read; its end comes from the germline J gene. The rearrangement links TRBV14 to TRBJ2-5, with 11 bases aligning to TRBD1. The CDR3 extends over 16 amino acids. Losses at the gene ends were 5 bases for V and 1 base for J; bases not matched to a gene: 6. Germline V gene lookup returns CDR1 SGHDT and CDR2 FRDEAV. CDR3 region: CASREGQGADQDTQYF. Incomplete CDR3 DNA: TGTGCCAGCAGGGAAGGACAGGGGGCCGACCAAGAC.

There are a few counts of this clone. Gene names and germline refer to mouse. Read sequence stops 4 residues before the CDR3 end, and the germline J gene provides the missing end. V and J are TRBV31 and TRBJ2-2; 8 bases map to TRBD2. The ends lost 1 base at V and 0 bases at J; junction bases unmatched: 1. The CDR3 loop spans 15 amino acids. Germline lookup yields CDR1 GKSSPN and CDR2 SITVG. The part of the CDR3 DNA that was read is TGTGCCTGGAGTCGACTGGGGTCAAACACCGGG. Protein sequence: CAWSRLGSNTG. The whole CDR3 region reads CAWSRLGSNTGQLYF.

In the case of this clone: The genes are named according to mouse. The read finishes 4 residues shy of the CDR3 end, and the germline J gene is used to complete it. The chain carries TRBV13-2 and TRBJ2-1, with 10 bases identical to TRBD1. Germline loops: CDR1 NNHNN, CDR2 SYGAGS (reference sequence). The CDR3 runs 17 residues. V gave up 3 bases and J gave up 3 bases; unmatched junction bases: 9. CDR3 DNA (partial): TGTGCCAGCGGTGGGACCGTCGGACAGGGGGGCTATGCT. This encodes CASGGTVGQGGYA. In full, the CDR3 is CASGGTVGQGGYAEQFF.

There are a few counts of this clone. Here the gene names and germline are mouse. The read terminates 4 residues ahead of where the CDR3 ends, so the germline J gene completes it. The chain joins TRBV13-1 to TRBJ2-5; 9 positions agree with TRBD1. CDR1 and CDR2 from the germline V gene are NSHNY and SYGAGN. This CDR3 is 16 amino acids long. With V trimmed by 0 bases and J by 1 base, 3 bases remained unmatched. The CDR3 DNA, read in part, is TGTGCCAGCAGTGATGTACAGGGGGCGTACCAAGAC. This sequence encodes CASSDVQGAYQD. The whole CDR3 region reads CASSDVQGAYQDTQYF.

Note on this clone: One junction end disagrees with the germline gene, perhaps due to a read error. Mouse gene names and germline throughout. The DNA ends 4 residues before the CDR3 does, and the rest of the CDR3 is filled in from the germline J gene. This chain connects TRBV17 to TRBJ1-1; 10 bases align to TRBD1. Germline values: CDR1 MNHDT, CDR2 YYDKIL. The CDR3 covers 13 residues. Partial CDR3 DNA: TGTGCTGGCAGACAGGGGGCTAACACA. Protein product: CAGRQGANT. The entire CDR3 is CAGRQGANTEVFF.

Comments on this clone: Mouse names are used for the genes. The read terminates 4 residues before the CDR3 end, so the remaining end is supplied by the germline J gene. V gene TRBV3 combines with J gene TRBJ2-5, with D maybe TRBD1 (6 bases). Germline V lookup: CDR1 SNHLY, CDR2 FYNGKV (reference sequence). CDR3 size: 14 residues. Trimming removed 5 bases from V and 3 bases from J, with 12 bases in between. CDR3 bases read: TGTGCCAGCAGCCCGCCGGGACAACAAGAC. As protein: CASSPPGQQD. From start to end, the CDR3 is CASSPPGQQDTQYF.

A remark on this clone: Germline and genes: mouse. The missing CDR3 end, 4 residues past where the read stops, is filled in from the germline J gene. Other DNA sequences from this sample encode an identical CDR3 as well. V and J are TRBV13-2 and TRBJ2-7; 10 nucleotides match TRBD2. V shed 0 bases, J shed 0 bases, and the junction held 3 bases outside the gene matches. This CDR3 contains 16 residues. The germline V gene has CDR1 NNHNN and CDR2 SYGAGS (reference sequence). CDR3 DNA (partial): TGTGCCAGCGGTGATGCAGGACTGGGGGTCTCCTAT. Its translation is CASGDAGLGVSY. The complete CDR3 reads CASGDAGLGVSYEQYF.

On this clone itself: Gene labels here are mouse ones. From the germline J gene comes the end of the CDR3, since the read stops 4 residues before it. This chain connects TRBV12-1 to TRBJ2-1, with a weak D call TRBD2 (7 bases). CDR3 size: 15 residues. Germline CDR1 SGHSN, CDR2 HYEKVE. The V end lost 1 base, the J end lost 2 bases, and 11 bases lay between the germline ends. The CDR3 DNA, read in part, is TGTGCCAGCTCTCTATCCGGGGGGCACTATGCT. As protein: CASSLSGGHYA. The full CDR3 is CASSLSGGHYAEQFF.

Remarks on this clone: Genes here carry mouse names. The read terminates 4 residues ahead of where the CDR3 ends, so the germline J gene completes it. The same CDR3 arises from other DNA sequences in this sample as well. This chain links TRBV31 with TRBJ2-4; D unresolved. The CDR3 is 12 amino acids. CDR1 is GKSSPN and CDR2 is SITVG in the germline V gene. Incomplete CDR3 DNA: TGTGCCTGGAGCCTCAGTGGGAAC. Residues: CAWSLSGN. The whole CDR3 protein is CAWSLSGNTLYF.

There are a few counts of this clone. Gene names and germline refer to mouse. The CDR3 end lies 4 residues beyond the end of the read and is filled in from the germline J gene. The chain recombines TRBV5 with TRBJ2-5; D might be TRBD1 (6 bases). V lost 2 bases and J lost 0, with 9 bases in between. The CDR3 spans 15 residues. From germline, CDR1 is LGHNA and CDR2 YNLKQL (reference sequence). The part of the CDR3 DNA that was read is TGTGCCAGCAGCCAACCCACAGGGAACCAAGAC. Translating gives CASSQPTGNQD. Given in full, the CDR3 is CASSQPTGNQDTQYF.

A few counts support this clone. The gene names given are mouse names. The CDR3 is cut off 4 residues early in the read; its end comes from the germline J gene. V is TRBV13-1 and J is TRBJ2-5, with D hard to call. Germline-derived CDR1 and CDR2 are NSHNY and SYGAGN. The V gene lost 0 bases and the J gene lost 0 bases, with 8 bases spanning the gap. CDR3 length: 15 amino acids. The DNA read from the CDR3 is TGTGCCAGCAGTGATGCAGAGCTTAACCAAGAC. It yields the protein CASSDAELNQD. The CDR3, in full, reads CASSDAELNQDTQYF.

Concerning this clone itself: Genes here carry mouse names. The sequence runs out 4 residues before the end of the CDR3; the remainder is reconstructed from the germline J gene. The chain combines TRBV13-3 with TRBJ2-7, with 9 bases identical to TRBD1. The V gene's germline CDR1 is NNHDY and CDR2 SYVADS. The CDR3 totals 15 residues. V trimming: 3 bases; J trimming: 3 bases; junction bases outside the gene matches: 7. The CDR3 sequence is CASSAPGQGIYEQYF. The sequenced CDR3 bases are TGTGCCAGCAGTGCCCCGGGACAGGGCATCTAT.

About this clone itself: Gene names are mouse gene names. The DNA ends 4 residues before the CDR3 does, and the rest of the CDR3 is filled in from the germline J gene. This chain connects TRBV5 to TRBJ2-2, with 8 bases identical to TRBD2. The CDR3 loop spans 16 amino acids. Germline V gene data show CDR1 as LGHNA and CDR2 as YNLKQL (reference sequence). Trimming cost V 0 bases and J 5 bases; bases outside gene matches: 5. The CDR3 DNA, read in part, is TGTGCCAGCAGCCAAGATAGCTGGGGGGTTACCGGG. Its translation is CASSQDSWGVTG. The CDR3, in full, reads CASSQDSWGVTGQLYF.

This clone was seen a few times. The listed genes are named as in mouse. The read gets to within 4 residues of the CDR3 end, and the germline J gene fills in the rest. This chain connects TRBV13-1 to TRBJ1-2, with 9 positions matching TRBD1. The CDR3 contains 16 residues. The V and J ends lost 1 base and 0 bases, in that order; junction bases with no gene match: 4. Germline V lookup: CDR1 NSHNY, CDR2 SYGAGN. This CDR3 reads CASSDPRQGANSDYTF. Incomplete CDR3 DNA: TGTGCCAGCAGTGATCCCCGACAGGGGGCAAACTCC.

This clone was observed a few times. The genes are named according to mouse. From the germline J gene comes the end of the CDR3, since the read stops 4 residues before it. The gene calls are TRBV31 and TRBJ2-7, with a weak D call TRBD2 (5 bases). Germline V CDR1 and CDR2: GKSSPN, SITVG. Trimming cost V 3 bases and J 3 bases, with 9 bases left between them. The CDR3 loop spans 12 amino acids. CDR3 DNA (partial): TGTGCCTGGAGCGGACTTATCTAT. It translates to CAWSGLIY. From start to end, the CDR3 is CAWSGLIYEQYF.

A remark on this clone: Mouse gene names apply. The read terminates 4 residues before the CDR3 end, so the remaining end is supplied by the germline J gene. The chain carries TRBV13-1 and TRBJ1-2; no clear D gene. The V gene lost 2 bases and the J gene lost 0 bases, with 8 bases spanning the gap. This CDR3 contains 14 residues. Per germline, CDR1 NSHNY and CDR2 SYGAGN. The part of the CDR3 DNA that was read is TGTGCCAGCAGTGACCAAACAGCAAACTCC. This translates into CASSDQTANS. The whole CDR3 is CASSDQTANSDYTF.

This clone was counted a few times. All gene names here are mouse names. The part of the CDR3 DNA that was read is TGCACCTGCAGTGCAGAGGGGGGCCTTAACTATGCT. Its protein product is CTCSAEGGLNYA. In full, the CDR3 reads CTCSAEGGLNYAEQFF. This chain connects TRBV1 to TRBJ2-1; possibly TRBD2 for D (7 bases). The read halts 4 residues ahead of the CDR3 end, with the missing end drawn from the germline J gene. The CDR3 contains 16 residues. Germline CDR1 is NSQYPW and CDR2 is LRSPGD (reference sequence). V was clipped by 0 bases and J by 0 bases, with 9 bases between them. The variable domain in full, completed from reference TRBV1 and TRBJ2-1, reads VTLLEQNPRWRLVPRGQAVNLRCILKNSQYPWMSWYQQDLQKQLQWLFTLRSPGDKEVKSLPGADYLATRVTDTELRLQVANMSQGRTLYCTCSAEGGLNYAEQFFGPGTRLTVL.

This clone was seen a few times. Here the gene names and germline are mouse. The sequenced part of the CDR3 DNA is TGTGCCAGCGGTGGTCCGGGACAGGGACCCGGG. It codes for CASGGPGQGPG. The full CDR3 protein reads CASGGPGQGPGQLYF. This chain links TRBV13-2 with TRBJ2-2, with 9 nucleotides matching TRBD1. Read coverage stops 4 residues before the CDR3 terminus; the germline J gene supplies the remainder. Per germline, CDR1 NNHNN and CDR2 SYGAGS (reference sequence). The V segment lost 3 bases and the J segment 6 bases; nucleotides outside the gene matches: 6. CDR3 length equals 15 residues.

Details on this clone: Gene names are mouse gene names. The read comes to an end 4 residues before the CDR3 does, leaving the germline J gene to fill in the end. The rearrangement links TRBV13-2 to TRBJ1-2; D is undetermined. Germline V gene data show CDR1 as NNHNN and CDR2 as SYGAGS (reference sequence). This CDR3 is built from 17 residues. Trimming cost V 0 bases and J 0 bases, with 15 bases left between them. CDR3 sequence reads: CASGDAWGGLANSDYTF. Partial CDR3 DNA: TGTGCCAGCGGTGATGCATGGGGAGGTCTCGCAAACTCC.

Details on this clone: Gene names are mouse gene names. With the read ending 4 residues before the CDR3 end, the germline J gene is used to fill in that end. The chain couples TRBV1 to TRBJ2-1; 7 bases are a match to TRBD1. From germline, CDR1 is NSQYPW and CDR2 LRSPGD (reference sequence). With V trimmed by 6 bases and J by 3 bases, 5 bases remained unmatched. The CDR3 contains 14 residues. CDR3 loop: CTCRPRDSYAEQFF. The CDR3 bases that were read are TGCACCTGCAGGCCCCGGGACAGCTATGCT.

A remark on this clone: Each gene name is a mouse one. The read halts 4 residues ahead of the CDR3 end, with the missing end drawn from the germline J gene. The sample contains more than one DNA sequence encoding this CDR3. The chain combines TRBV19 with TRBJ2-3; no definite D call. CDR1 and CDR2 (germline): FNHDT, SITEND (reference sequence). The CDR3 is made up of 13 amino acids. Trimming removed 4 bases from V and 0 bases from J, with 6 bases in between. CDR3 DNA, as far as it was read: TGTGCCAGCAGTCCTGGTAGTGCAGAA. This codes for CASSPGSAE. The full CDR3 protein is CASSPGSAETLYF. Using reference TRBV19 and TRBJ2-3 for the parts outside the CDR3, the full variable domain is GGIITQTPKFLIGQEGQKLTLKCQQNFNHDTMYWYRQDSGKGLRLIYYSITENDLQKGDLSEGYDASREKKSSFSLTVTSAQKNEMAVFLCASSPGSAETLYFGSGTRLTVL.

This clone was found a few times. Any gene name here is a mouse gene name. The read terminates 4 residues ahead of where the CDR3 ends, so the germline J gene completes it. Other DNA sequences in the sample encode the same CDR3. The V and J genes are TRBV13-2 and TRBJ1-2; the match to TRBD1 covers 8 bases. The CDR3 is made up of 13 amino acids. The V segment lost 3 bases and the J segment 4 bases; nucleotides outside the gene matches: 2. Germline lookup yields CDR1 NNHNN and CDR2 SYGAGS (reference sequence). The CDR3: CASGGTGSSDYTF. Partial CDR3 DNA: TGTGCCAGCGGTGGGACAGGGTCCTCC.

In the case of this clone: Genes and germline come from the mouse. The read ends 4 residues shy of where the CDR3 ends; the end is completed using the germline J gene. The chain uses TRBV1 and TRBJ2-7; TRBD1 agrees at 9 bases. Germline CDR1 is NSQYPW and CDR2 is LRSPGD (reference sequence). CDR3 size: 15 residues. V was pared by 3 bases and J by 3 bases, with 6 bases of the junction left unmatched. This CDR3 is CTCSAPGQGHYEQYF. The DNA read from the CDR3 is TGCACCTGCAGTGCGCCGGGACAGGGTCACTAT.

This clone was detected only a few times. Gene names and germline refer to mouse. From the germline J gene comes the end of the CDR3, since the read stops 4 residues before it. V gene TRBV5 combines with J gene TRBJ2-5; no clear D gene. From germline, CDR1 is LGHNA and CDR2 YNLKQL (reference sequence). Trimming took 0 bases from V and 2 from J, leaving 6 bases between them. This CDR3 spans 14 amino acids. CDR3 DNA, as far as it was read: TGTGCCAGCAGCCAAGATTCTGGCCAAGAC. Translation: CASSQDSGQD. The whole CDR3 region reads CASSQDSGQDTQYF.

This clone was observed a handful of times. Gene names refer to mouse genes. The CDR3 end is not reached by the read, which stops 4 residues before it; the germline J gene fills it in. V gene TRBV13-3 combines with J gene TRBJ1-2; D is ambiguous. V was shortened by 1 base and J by 4 bases, with 8 bases between the two germline ends. This CDR3 has 13 residues. The V gene's germline CDR1 is NNHDY and CDR2 SYVADS. CDR3 DNA (partial): TGTGCCAGCAGTGATCAAACTGGCTCC. This codes for CASSDQTGS. The complete CDR3 protein is CASSDQTGSDYTF.

About this clone itself: Mouse germline and gene names are used. The CDR3 extends 4 residues past the end of the read, so its final part is completed from the germline J gene. J is TRBJ2-7 and V is TRBV13-3; 13 positions agree with TRBD2. Unmatched junction bases numbered 2, after V lost 5 bases and J lost 0 bases. The CDR3 contains 15 residues. From germline, CDR1 is NNHDY and CDR2 SYVADS. CDR3 residues: CASRGLGGSSYEQYF. The sequenced part of the CDR3 DNA is TGTGCCAGCAGGGGACTGGGGGGGAGCTCCTAT.

This clone has just a few counts. The listed genes are named as in mouse. Other DNA sequences within the sample encode an identical CDR3. Here the CDR3 reads CAWSLRGGDTGQLYF. The covered CDR3 bases are TGTGCCTGGAGTCTGAGGGGAGGGGACACCGGG. The chain couples TRBV31 to TRBJ2-2, with D tentatively TRBD1 (5 bases). The read ends 4 residues before the CDR3 terminus; that terminus is restored from the germline J gene. This CDR3 is 15 amino acids long. The V end lost 0 bases, the J end lost 3 bases, and 11 bases lay between the germline ends. The germline V gene has CDR1 GKSSPN and CDR2 SITVG.

With regard to this clone: Gene names follow the mouse nomenclature. Sequencing ends 4 residues short of the CDR3 end; the germline J gene provides the rest. This rearrangement joins TRBV5 to TRBJ1-1, with a weak D call TRBD1 (6 bases). Germline lookup yields CDR1 LGHNA and CDR2 YNLKQL (reference sequence). There are 16 residues in the CDR3. V was shortened by 0 bases and J by 0 bases, with 11 bases between the two germline ends. CDR3 loop: CASSQEGGQANTEVFF. Incomplete CDR3 DNA: TGTGCCAGCAGCCAAGAAGGGGGACAAGCAAACACA.

Notes on this clone: Mouse names are used for the genes. With the read ending 4 residues before the CDR3 end, the germline J gene is used to fill in that end. The chain combines TRBV13-2 with TRBJ2-5, with TRBD2 identical over 9 bases. The V and J ends lost 0 bases and 0 bases, in that order; junction bases with no gene match: 14. Germline values: CDR1 NNHNN, CDR2 SYGAGS (reference sequence). The CDR3 length is 20 residues. This CDR3 reads CASGDVQTNLGGINQDTQYF. The sequenced part of the CDR3 DNA is TGTGCCAGCGGTGATGTTCAGACAAACCTGGGGGGGATTAACCAAGAC.

This clone was seen a handful of times. The germline and genes are mouse ones. The read terminates 4 residues before the CDR3 end, so the remaining end is supplied by the germline J gene. V is TRBV19 and J is TRBJ2-4, with D possibly matching TRBD1 (6 bases). The CDR3 extends over 13 amino acids. Germline CDR1 is FNHDT and CDR2 is SITEND (reference sequence). CDR3 in amino acids: CASSLDRKNTLYF. CDR3 bases read: TGTGCCAGCAGTCTGGACAGAAAAAAC. Drawing the rest from reference TRBV19 and TRBJ2-4, the complete variable domain is GGIITQTPKFLIGQEGQKLTLKCQQNFNHDTMYWYRQDSGKGLRLIYYSITENDLQKGDLSEGYDASREKKSSFSLTVTSAQKNEMAVFLCASSLDRKNTLYFGAGTRLSVL.